Shown below are 27 T cell receptor beta chains from a single sample sequenced in a study of blood T cell repertoires in COVID-19. This table comes from immunoSEQ multiplex PCR, and its TCRdb copy is limited to in-frame clones, with some not included. The sample carries about 130,000 clones, 60% to 80% recorded once. Sequencing was carried out using peripheral blood. These receptor sequences come from a man between 60 and 75 years old who had recovered from COVID-19.

This clone was seen only a few times. This chain joins TRBV18 and TRBJ2-7; TRBD1 aligns across 7 bases. The CDR3 spans 15 residues. J gave up 4 bases and V 3 bases, and 9 bases lay outside the gene matches. CDR1 and CDR2 from the germline V gene are KGHSH and LQKENI. The CDR3 spells CASSPGSGTVYEQYF. DNA for the CDR3: TGTGCCAGCTCACCGGGCTCCGGGACAGTTTACGAGCAGTACTTC.

The CDR3 loop is CASSYRATSTDTQYF. CDR3 in DNA: TGTGCCAGCAGCTACAGGGCTACTAGCACAGATACGCAGTATTTT. This sequence joins TRBV7-9 and TRBJ2-3; D might be TRBD1 (6 bases). Germline V gene lookup returns CDR1 SEHNR and CDR2 FQNEAQ (reference sequence). The CDR3 length is 15 residues. V gave up 4 bases and J gave up 0 bases, with 11 bases separating them. Complete variable domain (other parts from reference TRBV7-9 and TRBJ2-3): DTGVSQNPRHKITKRGQNVTFRCDPISEHNRLYWYRQTLGQGPEFLTYFQNEAQLEKSRLLSDRFSAERPKGSFSTLEIQRTEQGDSAMYLCASSYRATSTDTQYFGPGTRLTVL.

The V and J genes are TRBV6-2 or TRBV6-3 and TRBJ1-3, with no clear D. CDR3 size: 15 residues. Germline CDR1 is MNHEY and CDR2 is SVGEGT. V was shortened by 6 bases and J by 0 bases, with 12 bases between the two germline ends. Here the CDR3 reads CASSPSGSSGNTIYF. DNA for the CDR3: TGTGCCAGCAGCCCCTCTGGGAGCTCTGGAAACACCATATATTTT.

This chain connects TRBV7-3 to TRBJ2-1; the D gene is possibly TRBD1 (6 bases). The germline V gene encodes CDR1 SGHTA and CDR2 FQGTGA. Trimming took off 2 bases at V and 6 bases at J, with 11 bases between the two ends. The CDR3 is 14 residues long. CDR3 in DNA: TGTGCCAGCAGCTTAGGTCCCAGGGGCAATGAGCAGTTCTTC. This translates into CASSLGPRGNEQFF.

The CDR3 region is CASSPSLAGNTGELFF. The DNA of the CDR3 is TGCGCCAGCAGCCCCTCACTGGCGGGGAACACCGGGGAGCTGTTTTTT. V is TRBV5-1 and J is TRBJ2-2; D possibly corresponds to TRBD2 (5 bases). Germline V lookup: CDR1 SGHRS, CDR2 YFSETQ. The CDR3 is 16 residues long. Trimming pared 4 bases from V and 1 base from J, leaving 14 bases between.

This clone was found a few times. The V gene is TRBV7-3, the J gene TRBJ1-6, with 7 bases fitting TRBD1. Looked up from germline, CDR1 is SGHTA and CDR2 is FQGTGA. V trimming: 5 bases; J trimming: 6 bases; junction bases outside the gene matches: 4. The CDR3 runs to 14 residues. The CDR3 bases are TGTGCCAGCAGCATAGGACAGGTTAATTCACCCCTCCACTTT. It encodes CASSIGQVNSPLHF.

The chain couples TRBV7-2 to TRBJ2-2, with 12 bases identical to TRBD2. V lost 2 bases to trimming and J lost 7 bases; unmatched junction nucleotides: 5. CDR3 length: 16 residues. Germline V gene lookup returns CDR1 SGHTA and CDR2 FQGNSA. The CDR3 DNA is TGTGCCAGCAGCTTAACTAGCGGGGGGTCTGGCGGGGAGCTGTTTTTT. Its translation is CASSLTSGGSGGELFF.

This rearrangement joins TRBV7-8 to TRBJ1-2, with 8 bases that match TRBD1. There are 13 residues in the CDR3. Trimming took 4 bases from V and 8 from J; bases not matched to a gene: 6. In germline, CDR1 is SGHVS, CDR2 FQNEAQ. DNA of the CDR3: TGTGCCAGCAGCTCGGACAGGGTGGGCGGCTACACCTTC. The encoded protein is CASSSDRVGGYTF.

The chain employs TRBV7-3 and TRBJ2-3, with D tentatively TRBD2 (5 bases). This CDR3 has 13 residues. Trimming left V 5 bases short and J 6 bases short, with 12 bases between. CDR1 and CDR2 (germline): SGHTA, FQGTGA. CDR3 sequence: CASSPTVADTQYF. For the CDR3, the DNA is TGTGCCAGCAGCCCCACAGTAGCGGATACGCAGTATTTT.

This sequence joins TRBV27 and TRBJ1-4; 10 bases line up with TRBD1. Germline loops: CDR1 MNHEY, CDR2 SMNVEV (reference sequence). The V segment lost 7 bases and the J segment 0 bases; nucleotides outside the gene matches: 17. CDR3 size: 20 residues. The CDR3 spells CASKPTDRGRRNPTNEKLFF. CDR3 sequence (DNA): TGTGCCAGCAAACCCACCGACAGGGGGCGCAGAAATCCAACTAATGAAAAACTGTTTTTT.

The chain carries TRBV28 and TRBJ1-1, with D perhaps TRBD1 (6 bases). The V gene's germline CDR1 is MDHEN and CDR2 SYDVKM. The length of the CDR3 is 15 residues. V lost 6 bases and J lost 5, with 19 bases in between. The CDR3, as DNA: TGTGCCAGCAGGGGCTTACAGGGATGGGTGACTGAAGCTTTCTTT. Amino acid sequence: CASRGLQGWVTEAFF. Complete variable domain (other parts from reference TRBV28 and TRBJ1-1): DVKVTQSSRYLVKRTGEKVFLECVQDMDHENMFWYRQDPGLGLRLIYFSYDVKMKEKGDIPEGYSVSREKKERFSLILESASTNQTSMYLCASRGLQGWVTEAFFGQGTRLTVV.

The CDR3 is CASLPGGAGANVLTF. For the CDR3, the DNA is TGTGCCAGCCTACCCGGAGGGGCTGGGGCCAACGTCCTGACTTTC. The chain employs TRBV28 and TRBJ2-6, with a possible D match to TRBD2 (6 bases). The V and J ends lost 8 bases and 2 bases respectively, with 13 bases between them. Per the germline V gene, CDR1 is MDHEN and CDR2 is SYDVKM. The length of the CDR3 is 15 residues.

This sequence joins TRBV7-2 and TRBJ2-5, with a tentative D call TRBD1 (5 bases). The CDR3 spans 13 residues. Germline lookup yields CDR1 SGHTA and CDR2 FQGNSA. V was trimmed by 4 bases and J by 4 bases, leaving 10 bases between them. CDR3 DNA sequence: TGTGCCAGCAGCTCCTCTGGGGCAGAGACCCAGTACTTC. Its protein product is CASSSSGAETQYF.

This sequence joins TRBV28 and TRBJ2-7, with D tentatively TRBD1 (5 bases). Trimming left V 6 bases short and J 4 bases short, with 16 bases between. Germline V gene data show CDR1 as MDHEN and CDR2 as SYDVKM. The CDR3 has 14 amino acids. CDR3 sequence reads: CASRPTQGGYEQYF. In nucleotides, the CDR3 is TGTGCCAGCAGACCAACCCAGGGTGGTTACGAGCAGTACTTC.

The chain recombines TRBV5-8 with TRBJ2-2; TRBD1 aligns across 8 bases. J was trimmed by 3 bases and V by 3 bases; bases with no gene match: 4. This CDR3 has 15 residues. CDR1 and CDR2 (germline): SGHTS, YDEGEE. CDR3 in DNA: TGTGCCAGCAGCTACGGACAGGGATACACCGGGGAGCTGTTTTTT. Protein product: CASSYGQGYTGELFF. The full variable domain, its missing parts supplied by reference TRBV5-8 and TRBJ2-2, is EAGVTQSPTHLIKTRGQQATLRCSPISGHTSVYWYQQALGLGLQFLLWYDEGEERNRGNFPPRFSGRQFPNYSSELNVNALELEDSALYLCASSYGQGYTGELFFGEGSRLTVL.

This clone was observed a few times. V and J are TRBV7-2 and TRBJ2-1; perhaps TRBD1 as D (6 bases). The CDR3 extends over 15 amino acids. CDR1 SGHTA and CDR2 FQGNSA come from the germline V gene. The V end lost 2 bases, the J end lost 1 base, and 9 bases lay between the germline ends. The CDR3 is CASSLLGHSYNEQFF. The CDR3 nucleotides are TGTGCCAGCAGCTTATTGGGACATTCCTACAATGAGCAGTTCTTC.

The chain carries TRBV7-2 and TRBJ2-7; D possibly corresponds to TRBD2 (6 bases). CDR1 is SGHTA and CDR2 is FQGNSA in the germline V gene. CDR3 size: 16 residues. The V gene lost 5 bases and the J gene lost 0 bases, with 17 bases spanning the gap. The CDR3 DNA reads TGTGCCAGCAGCCAACACGATGCGGGAATCTCCTACGAGCAGTACTTC. Its protein product is CASSQHDAGISYEQYF. Full variable domain (outside the CDR3, taken from reference TRBV7-2 and TRBJ2-7): GAGVSQSPSNKVTEKGKDVELRCDPISGHTALYWYRQSLGQGLEFLIYFQGNSAPDKSGLPSDRFSAERTGGSVSTLTIQRTQQEDSAVYLCASSQHDAGISYEQYFGPGTRLTVT.

The chain links TRBV10-1 to TRBJ2-4, with 9 bases aligning to TRBD2. Germline V gives CDR1 WNHNN, CDR2 SYGVQD (reference sequence). The CDR3 contains 14 residues. Unmatched junction bases numbered 3, after V lost 9 bases and J lost 0 bases. CDR3 amino acids: CASSGSLAKNIQYF. CDR3 sequence (DNA): TGCGCCAGTAGCGGGAGTCTAGCCAAAAACATTCAGTACTTC.

The chain uses TRBV5-4 and TRBJ2-1; a possible D gene is TRBD2 (6 bases). V lost 4 bases and J lost 4, with 15 bases in between. The CDR3 is made up of 15 amino acids. Germline CDR1 is SGHNT and CDR2 is YYREEE (reference sequence). CDR3 region: CASSLEGRSYNEQFF. CDR3 DNA: TGTGCCAGCAGCCTGGAGGGGAGGTCGTACAATGAGCAGTTCTTC.

V is TRBV19 and J is TRBJ1-2, with unresolved D. Deletions cut 5 bases from V and 8 bases from J, with 12 bases between. Germline CDR1 and CDR2: LNHDA and SQIVND (reference sequence). This CDR3 contains 12 residues. DNA for the CDR3: TGTGCCAGTAGTCCCCGGTACTGGGGCTACACCTTC. This sequence encodes CASSPRYWGYTF.

This chain joins TRBV7-2 and TRBJ2-1; D remains ambiguous. The CDR3 consists of 15 residues. Trimming stripped 0 bases from V and 0 bases from J, with 6 bases between. CDR1 is SGHTA, CDR2 FQGNSA, per germline. Written as DNA, the CDR3 is TGTGCCAGCAGCTTAGCGGCCCTCTCCTACAATGAGCAGTTCTTC. Its translation is CASSLAALSYNEQFF.

The chain links TRBV7-2 to TRBJ2-3; 7 positions agree with TRBD2. The CDR3 is 15 amino acids. Germline CDR1 and CDR2: SGHTA and FQGNSA. The V gene end was trimmed by 3 bases and the J gene end by 2 bases; junction bases not matched to a gene: 5. The CDR3 DNA reads as TGTGCCAGCAGCTTCGGGGGGAGGAACACAGATACGCAGTATTTT. This sequence encodes CASSFGGRNTDTQYF.

The J gene is TRBJ2-1, the V gene TRBV3-1 (or the pseudogene TRBV3-2); 10 bases align to TRBD2. Per germline, CDR1 LGHDT and CDR2 YNNKEL (reference sequence). The junction had 5 bases not matched to a gene; V was cut back by 3 bases and J by 6 bases. CDR3 length: 15 amino acids. CDR3 amino acids: CASSQEGLASNEQFF. The CDR3 nucleotides are TGTGCCAGCAGCCAGGAGGGACTAGCGTCCAATGAGCAGTTCTTC.

As DNA, the CDR3 is TGTGCCAGCAGTTATTCAATGTATCAGCCCCAGCATTTT. Amino acid sequence: CASSYSMYQPQHF. The gene calls are TRBV27 and TRBJ1-5; D is unresolved. V lost 4 bases to trimming and J lost 5 bases, with 9 bases between them. Germline V gene data show CDR1 as MNHEY and CDR2 as SMNVEV (reference sequence). The CDR3 consists of 13 residues.

This clone was recorded only once. The chain is built from TRBV5-4 and TRBJ1-2, with D perhaps TRBD1 (6 bases). There are 16 residues in the CDR3. Trimming removed 3 bases from V and 4 bases from J, with 19 bases in between. Germline values: CDR1 SGHNT, CDR2 YYREEE (reference sequence). The CDR3 reads CASSSGGGVAVYGYTF. The CDR3 nucleotides are TGTGCCAGCAGCTCAGGAGGGGGGGTGGCTGTCTATGGCTACACCTTC.

The chain has TRBV5-6 and TRBJ2-7, with 7 bases identical to TRBD1. V lost 1 base and J lost 0; bases outside the gene matches: 1. The CDR3 extends over 14 amino acids. Per the germline V gene, CDR1 is SGHDT and CDR2 is YYEEEE. Written as DNA, the CDR3 is TGTGCCAGCAGCTTGAGACAGGGCTCCTACGAGCAGTACTTC. It is translated as CASSLRQGSYEQYF.

V and J are TRBV29-1 and TRBJ1-2; D is unclear. CDR1 and CDR2 from the germline V gene are SQVTM and ANQGSEA. The V and J ends lost 3 bases and 3 bases respectively, with 5 bases between them. The length of the CDR3 is 11 residues. The CDR3 sequence is CSVERDYGYTF. CDR3 nucleotides: TGCAGCGTTGAGCGGGACTATGGCTACACCTTC. The whole variable domain, filled in from reference TRBV29-1 and TRBJ1-2, reads SAVISQKPSRDICQRGTSLTIQCQVDSQVTMMFWYRQQPGQSLTLIATANQGSEATYESGFVIDKFPISRPNLTFSTLTVSNMSPEDSSIYLCSVERDYGYTFGSGTRLTVV.